The clone carrying this T cell receptor beta chain was detected a few times. The data are from a study of blood T cell repertoires in COVID-19. At the level of the study: Samples representing acute and convalescent COVID-19 were sourced from the United States, Italy and Spain. T cells, B-cell-depleted T cells, or PBMCs supplied cDNA or gDNA.

In the source study's methods: From reference gene primer amplification, estimates of nucleated cell counts were derived. Sequencing was performed with immunoSEQ multiplex PCR; in TCRdb, only in-frame clones are kept and a portion is missing. That table furnishes V, J and clone size, whereas the DNA furnished D and trimming. This table has roughly 97,000 clones, just under 85% appearing once. The V end was cut by 0 bases, the J end by 10 bases, with 12 bases between. In germline, CDR1 is MGHRA, CDR2 YSYEKL. The CDR3 is 13 amino acids. The specimen sequenced was peripheral blood. The V gene is TRBV4-1, the J gene TRBJ1-1; D gene ambiguous. This receptor was identified in a woman at least 80 years old with active or convalescent COVID-19. This chain's CDR3 is CASSQDPRFGAFF. Written as DNA, the CDR3 is TGCGCCAGCAGCCAAGATCCCAGGTTTGGAGCTTTCTTT.